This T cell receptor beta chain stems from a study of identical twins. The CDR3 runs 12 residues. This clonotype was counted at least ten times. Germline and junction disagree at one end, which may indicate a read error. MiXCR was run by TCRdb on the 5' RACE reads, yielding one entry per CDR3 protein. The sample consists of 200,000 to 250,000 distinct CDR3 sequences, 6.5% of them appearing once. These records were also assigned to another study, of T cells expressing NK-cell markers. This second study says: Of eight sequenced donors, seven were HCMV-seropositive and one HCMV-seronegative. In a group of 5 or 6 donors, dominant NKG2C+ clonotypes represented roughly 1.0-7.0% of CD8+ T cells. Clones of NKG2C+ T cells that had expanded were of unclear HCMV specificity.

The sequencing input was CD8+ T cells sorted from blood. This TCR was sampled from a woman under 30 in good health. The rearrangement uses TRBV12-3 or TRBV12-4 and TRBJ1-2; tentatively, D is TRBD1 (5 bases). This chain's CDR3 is CASSLGQGGPSF. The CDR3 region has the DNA TGTGCCAGCAGTTTAGGGCAGGGAGGCCCTTCTTTC.